A selection of T cell receptor beta chains follows, all from one sample in a study of response to subunit inactivated influenza vaccine. MiXCR, applied by TCRdb to the RT-PCR reads, yields one record per CDR3 protein. Of roughly 650,000 distinct CDR3 sequences listed, around 16% were seen once; the top ten hold roughly 11%. The sample was PBMCs from blood, taken about 11 days after vaccination. These receptors all stem from a man aged 45-65 years who received an inactivated influenza vaccine. The CDR3 runs from the conserved cysteine through the conserved F or W. Fields, in order: V gene, CDR3 length, J gene, D gene, clone size, CDR3 DNA, CDR3 protein. The D gene is left open where the match is weak. Some rows have no size entry. The others give once, few or many, or a class for an expanded clone.

>TRBV11-2|15|TRBJ2-2|.|.
TGTGCCAGCAGCTTAGTGTGGTCGGGCACCGGGGAGCTGTTTTTT
CASSLVWSGTGELFF
>TRBV6-2/TRBV6-3|14|TRBJ1-1|TRBD1|.
TGTGCCAGCAGTTTCTCGACAGGGGGAACTGAAGCTTTCTTT
CASSFSTGGTEAFF
>TRBV4-3|14|TRBJ2-2|.|many
TGCGCCAGCAGCTGGGCGGGGACCACCGGGGAGCTGTTTTTT
CASSWAGTTGELFF
>TRBV20-1|14|TRBJ2-7|TRBD1|.
TGCAGTGCGCATGGGGACAGGGGGCGAAACGAGCAGTACTTC
CSAHGDRGRNEQYF
>TRBV7-9|14|TRBJ2-7|TRBD1|.
TGTGCCAGCAGCTTACGACAGGGGGTTTACGAGCAGTACTTC
CASSLRQGVYEQYF
>TRBV20-1|12|TRBJ1-2|.|.
TGCAGTGCTACCGGACAGCGCTATGGCTACACCTTC
CSATGQRYGYTF
>TRBV5-1|14|TRBJ2-7|.|.
TGCGCCAGCAGCTTGGGACATAGTACCTACGAGCAGTACTTC
CASSLGHSTYEQYF
>TRBV6-1|14|TRBJ2-3|.|many
TGTGCCAGCAAAAAGGGGAGGTCCACAGATACGCAGTATTTT
CASKKGRSTDTQYF
>TRBV4-1|18|TRBJ2-7|.|many
TGCGCCAGCAGCCAAGATTTCCGGGAGCCTACCTTTGGGAACGAGCAGTACTTC
CASSQDFREPTFGNEQYF
>TRBV7-9|16|TRBJ2-7|.|.
TGTGCCAGCAGCTTGATGGTCGGGACGCATTCCTACGAGCAGTACTTC
CASSLMVGTHSYEQYF
>TRBV7-6|14|TRBJ2-5|TRBD2|few
TGTGCCAGCAGAGCGGGGGTGGGACAAGAGACCCAGTACTTC
CASRAGVGQETQYF
>TRBV5-6|14|TRBJ2-7|.|few
TGTGCCAGCGGGTCTCGGAGGGGTGACTACGAGCAGTACTTC
CASGSRRGDYEQYF
>TRBV20-1|14|TRBJ2-7|TRBD1|.
TGCAGTGCTAGTCCGGGACAGGGAGTTTACGAGCAGTACTTC
CSASPGQGVYEQYF
>TRBV7-2|15|TRBJ2-1|.|.
TGTGCCAGCAGCACGGGACTCCCAGGCGGGAATGAGCAGTTCTTC
CASSTGLPGGNEQFF
>TRBV6-1|19|TRBJ2-6|TRBD1|.
TGTGCCAGCAGTCGTTACAGGGGGCAAGGGTCCTCTGGGGCCAACGTCCTGACTTTC
CASSRYRGQGSSGANVLTF
>TRBV12-3/TRBV12-4|16|TRBJ2-1|.|.
TGTGCCAGCAGTTTAGCGCACGGGACGGGAGACAATGAGCAGTTCTTC
CASSLAHGTGDNEQFF
>TRBV12-3/TRBV12-4|15|TRBJ2-7|TRBD1|.
TGTGCCAGCAGTTGGGGACAGGCGGGCTCCTACGAGCAGTACTTC
CASSWGQAGSYEQYF
>TRBV5-1|12|TRBJ2-7|.|.
TGCGCCAGCAGCTTGAATCGGCAGGACCCGTACTTC
CASSLNRQDPYF
>TRBV10-3|16|TRBJ2-5|TRBD2|few
TGTGCCATCAGCTCCGCTAGCGGGAGGGCCCAAGAGACCCAGTACTTC
CAISSASGRAQETQYF
>TRBV29-1|13|TRBJ2-5|TRBD1|few
TGCAGCGTAGACAGGGGGTGGGACGAGACCCAGTACTTC
CSVDRGWDETQYF
>TRBV28|14|TRBJ2-7|TRBD2|.
TGTGCCAGCAGTTTATCCGGGAGGACCCACGAGCAGTACTTC
CASSLSGRTHEQYF
>TRBV24-1|15|TRBJ2-7|.|.
TGTGCCACCAGTGATTTGCAAGGAGGGGTCCACGAGCAGTACTTC
CATSDLQGGVHEQYF
>TRBV7-9|12|TRBJ2-7|.|.
TGTGCCAGCAGCCCCCGGACAGCCGAGCAGTACTTC
CASSPRTAEQYF
>TRBV28|15|TRBJ2-3|TRBD2|.
TGTGCCAGCAGTTTAGCGGGAGGGTCCTCGGATACGCAGTATTTT
CASSLAGGSSDTQYF
>TRBV29-1|13|TRBJ2-5|TRBD1|.
TGCAGCGGGTCCACAGGGGCGAAAGAGACCCAGTACTTC
CSGSTGAKETQYF
>TRBV6-1|14|TRBJ1-2|.|.
TGTGCCAGCAGTGAAGCGAGGGCATGGTATGGCTACACCTTC
CASSEARAWYGYTF
>TRBV12-3/TRBV12-4|15|TRBJ2-1|.|many
TGTGCCAGCAGTCCTTGGGATTCCTCCTACAATGAGCAGTTCTTC
CASSPWDSSYNEQFF
>TRBV9|13|TRBJ2-5|.|.
TGTGCCAGCAGCCCAGGGTTTCTGGAGACCCAGTACTTC
CASSPGFLETQYF
>TRBV30|13|TRBJ2-7|.|.
TGTGCCTGGGAAGACGGACGACGGTACGAGCAGTACTTC
CAWEDGRRYEQYF
>TRBV6-2/TRBV6-3|14|TRBJ2-2|.|.
TGTGCCAGCAGCCTTGGGACCCGCACCCCGAAGCTGTTTTTT
CASSLGTRTPKLFF
>TRBV5-1|15|TRBJ2-3|.|few
TGCGCCAGCAGCGACACTGGGCCCGCCGGAGATACGCAGTATTTT
CASSDTGPAGDTQYF
>TRBV9|17|TRBJ2-5|TRBD2|few
TGTGCCAGCAGCGTAGGTGCTAGCGGGAGTAAGCCAGAGACCCAGTACTTC
CASSVGASGSKPETQYF
>TRBV20-1|11|TRBJ1-1|.|few
TGCAGTGCTACTATGGAAACTGAAGCTTTCTTT
CSATMETEAFF
>TRBV29-1|16|TRBJ2-1|TRBD2|.
TGCAGCGTTGAAGATCCCCGGACTAGCGGGAGTTTCGGGCAGTTCTTC
CSVEDPRTSGSFGQFF
>TRBV28|16|TRBJ2-3|.|few
TGTGCCAGCAGTTCACCGCGACCGCTTGACACAGATACGCAGTATTTT
CASSSPRPLDTDTQYF
>TRBV20-1|14|TRBJ2-2|.|few
TGCAGTGCTAGAGATCATTTACGCACCGGGGAGCTGTTTTTT
CSARDHLRTGELFF
>TRBV9|14|TRBJ1-2|.|many
TGTGCCATTTTCACAGCCTCTAACTATGTTAGCTACACCTTC
CAIFTASNYVSYTF
>TRBV5-1|14|TRBJ2-7|.|.
TGCGCCAGCAGCTTGGCCTTCGGGATCGACGAGCAGTACTTC
CASSLAFGIDEQYF
>TRBV29-1|12|TRBJ1-4|.|few
TGCAGCGTTCAACAGGGCTATGAAAAACTGTTTTTT
CSVQQGYEKLFF
>TRBV12-3/TRBV12-4|20|TRBJ2-2|.|few
TGTGCCAGCAGTTTAGCCCGGGGCCAACCGGGACTCTCGAACACCGGGGAGCTGTTTTTT
CASSLARGQPGLSNTGELFF
>TRBV10-1|15|TRBJ2-3|.|many
TGCGCCAGCAGTGCTCGGGGGGCTGGCACAGATACGCAGTATTTT
CASSARGAGTDTQYF
>TRBV3-1|17|TRBJ2-3|.|.
TGTGCCAGCAGCCAAGTTTTCGAGTCTCAGAGCACAGATACGCAGTATTTT
CASSQVFESQSTDTQYF
>TRBV19|15|TRBJ1-2|.|.
TGTGCCAGTAGTATAGTCGGGAGAACCAACTATGGCTACACCTTC
CASSIVGRTNYGYTF
>TRBV5-8|13|TRBJ2-7|TRBD1|few
TGTGCCACCGGGACAGGGCATACCTACGAGCAGTACTTC
CATGTGHTYEQYF
>TRBV4-2|15|TRBJ2-5|.|few
TGTGCCAGCAGCCAAGGGGGCCTAGTCGGCGAGTCCCAGTACTTC
CASSQGGLVGESQYF
>TRBV10-3|14|TRBJ1-5|TRBD1|few
TGTGCCATCAGCCCGGACAGGCGAGAGGGGCCCCAGCATTTT
CAISPDRREGPQHF
>TRBV5-6|13|TRBJ2-7|.|few
TGTGCCAGCAGCTTGGAAAGGGCTGGCGAGCAGTACTTC
CASSLERAGEQYF
>TRBV4-3|16|TRBJ2-1|.|many
TGCGCCAGCAGCCAAGATCCAGCTAGCTCCTACAATGAGCAGTTCTTC
CASSQDPASSYNEQFF
>TRBV10-3|18|TRBJ2-3|TRBD2|.
TGTGCCATCAGTGAGTTTCTAGCGGGAGACGCTAGCACAGATACGCAGTATTTT
CAISEFLAGDASTDTQYF
>TRBV18|14|TRBJ2-5|.|.
TGTGCCAGCTCACCACAGGGAGCGGTAGAGACCCAGTACTTC
CASSPQGAVETQYF
>TRBV15|14|TRBJ2-5|.|.
TGTGCCACCAGCAGAGTGTTAGGGGAGGAGACCCAGTACTTC
CATSRVLGEETQYF
>TRBV7-3|14|TRBJ2-7|.|once
TGTTCCAGCAGCTTCAGTGGGGGAGTAAGCGAGCAGTACTTC
CSSSFSGGVSEQYF
>TRBV12-3/TRBV12-4|12|TRBJ2-7|.|few
TGTGCCAGCAGTTTCGGTGGTTCTGTGCAGTACTTC
CASSFGGSVQYF
>TRBV20-1|16|TRBJ2-5|TRBD1|.
TGCAGTGCTCTCACTTACGGACAGGGGTGGCAAGAGACCCAGTACTTC
CSALTYGQGWQETQYF
>TRBV4-2|15|TRBJ2-7|TRBD1|.
TGTGCCAGCAGCCCCGGGACAGGGGATGGCTACGAGCAGTACTTC
CASSPGTGDGYEQYF
>TRBV29-1|13|TRBJ2-7|TRBD1|many
TGCAGCGCCGGGACAGGGAGCTCCTACGAGCAGTACTTC
CSAGTGSSYEQYF
>TRBV6-4|14|TRBJ2-2|.|few
TGTGCCCGTACACTAGTGACTACCACCGGGGAGCTGTTTTTT
CARTLVTTTGELFF
>TRBV4-3|13|TRBJ2-7|.|few
TGCGCCAGCAGCCAAGGCCGGCGAGGCGAGCAGTACTTC
CASSQGRRGEQYF
>TRBV20-1|14|TRBJ2-3|TRBD2|.
TGCAGTGCTATACGCGGGGGGCGCGGAGATACGCAGTATTTT
CSAIRGGRGDTQYF
>TRBV7-9|13|TRBJ2-1|.|.
TGTGCCAGCAGCTTTGGGAGCGGGAATGAGCAGTTCTTC
CASSFGSGNEQFF